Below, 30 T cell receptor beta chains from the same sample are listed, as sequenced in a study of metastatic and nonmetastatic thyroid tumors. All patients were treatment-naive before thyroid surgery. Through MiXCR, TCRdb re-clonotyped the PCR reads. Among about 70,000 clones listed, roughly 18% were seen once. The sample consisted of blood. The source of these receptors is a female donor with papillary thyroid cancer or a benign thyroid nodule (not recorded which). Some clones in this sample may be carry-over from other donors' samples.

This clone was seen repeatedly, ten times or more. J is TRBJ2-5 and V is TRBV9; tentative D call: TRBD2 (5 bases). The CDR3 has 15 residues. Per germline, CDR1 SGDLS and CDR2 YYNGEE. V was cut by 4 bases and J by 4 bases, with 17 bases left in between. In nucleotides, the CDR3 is TGTGCCAGCAGCCCCCGGGCTTTCGGAGGAGAGACCCAGTACTTC. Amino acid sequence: CASSPRAFGGETQYF.

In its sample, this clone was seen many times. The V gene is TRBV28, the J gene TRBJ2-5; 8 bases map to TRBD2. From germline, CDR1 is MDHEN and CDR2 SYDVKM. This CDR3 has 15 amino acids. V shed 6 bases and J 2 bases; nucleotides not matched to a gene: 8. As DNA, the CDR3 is TGTGCCAGCAGCGCCTCACTAGCGGCTCAAGAGACCCAGTACTTC. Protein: CASSASLAAQETQYF.

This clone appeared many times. CDR3 in DNA: TGTGCCAGCAGCGTAGTCCCAGAGGGCACTGAAGCTTTCTTT. This translates into CASSVVPEGTEAFF. This chain joins TRBV9 and TRBJ1-1; D ambiguous. The germline gives CDR1 SGDLS, CDR2 YYNGEE. Trimming stripped 0 bases from V and 4 bases from J, with 10 bases between. This CDR3 is 14 amino acids long. Full variable domain (remainder filled in from reference TRBV9 and TRBJ1-1): DSGVTQTPKHLITATGQRVTLRCSPRSGDLSVYWYQQSLDQGLQFLIQYYNGEERAKGNILERFSAQQFPDLHSELNLSSLELGDSALYFCASSVVPEGTEAFFGQGTRLTVV.

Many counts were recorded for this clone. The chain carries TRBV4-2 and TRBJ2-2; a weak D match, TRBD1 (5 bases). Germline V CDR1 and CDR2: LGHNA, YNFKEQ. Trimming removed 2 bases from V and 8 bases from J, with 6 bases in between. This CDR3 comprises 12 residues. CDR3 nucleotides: TGTGCCAGCAGCCAACGGACAGGGGAGCTGTTTTTT. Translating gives CASSQRTGELFF.

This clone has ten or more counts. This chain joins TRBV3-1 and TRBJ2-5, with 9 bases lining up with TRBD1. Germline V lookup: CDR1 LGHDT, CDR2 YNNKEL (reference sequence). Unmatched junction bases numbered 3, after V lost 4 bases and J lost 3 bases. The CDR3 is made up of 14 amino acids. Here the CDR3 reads CASSLRQGEETQYF. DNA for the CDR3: TGTGCCAGCAGCCTCCGACAGGGGGAAGAGACCCAGTACTTC.

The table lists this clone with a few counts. CDR3 nucleotide sequence: TGTGCCAGCAGCTTAGGACTTGATAAGGAGACCCAGTACTTC. Its protein is CASSLGLDKETQYF. The J gene is TRBJ2-5, the V gene TRBV5-6, with D possibly matching TRBD2 (5 bases). V dropped 2 bases and J dropped 5 bases, with 13 bases sitting between them. This CDR3 has 14 amino acids. Per the germline V gene, CDR1 is SGHDT and CDR2 is YYEEEE.

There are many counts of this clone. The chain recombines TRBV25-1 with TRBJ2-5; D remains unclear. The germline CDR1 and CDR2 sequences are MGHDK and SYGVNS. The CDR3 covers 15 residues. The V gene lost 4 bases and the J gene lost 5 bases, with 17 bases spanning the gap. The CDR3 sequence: CASSARVSLRETQYF. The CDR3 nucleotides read TGTGCCAGCAGTGCCCGGGTATCCCTAAGGGAGACCCAGTACTTC.

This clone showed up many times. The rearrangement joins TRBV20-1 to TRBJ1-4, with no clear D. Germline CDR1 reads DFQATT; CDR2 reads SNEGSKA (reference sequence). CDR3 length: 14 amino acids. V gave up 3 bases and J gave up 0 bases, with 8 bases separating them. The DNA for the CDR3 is TGCAGTGCTAGGGCAGGTTCAACTAATGAAAAACTGTTTTTT. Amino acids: CSARAGSTNEKLFF.

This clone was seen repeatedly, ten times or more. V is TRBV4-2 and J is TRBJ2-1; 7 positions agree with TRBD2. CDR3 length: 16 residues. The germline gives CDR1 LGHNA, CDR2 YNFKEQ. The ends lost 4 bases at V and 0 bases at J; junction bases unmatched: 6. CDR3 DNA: TGTGCCAGCAGCCGTCTAGCGGAGAGCTCCTACAATGAGCAGTTCTTC. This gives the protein CASSRLAESSYNEQFF.

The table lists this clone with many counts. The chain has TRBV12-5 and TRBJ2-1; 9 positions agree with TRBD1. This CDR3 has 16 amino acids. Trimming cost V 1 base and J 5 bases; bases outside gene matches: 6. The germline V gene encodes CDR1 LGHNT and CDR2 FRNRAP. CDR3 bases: TGTGCTAGTGGTTTGGCCACCGGGACAGGGAACAATGAGCAGTTCTTC. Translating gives CASGLATGTGNNEQFF.

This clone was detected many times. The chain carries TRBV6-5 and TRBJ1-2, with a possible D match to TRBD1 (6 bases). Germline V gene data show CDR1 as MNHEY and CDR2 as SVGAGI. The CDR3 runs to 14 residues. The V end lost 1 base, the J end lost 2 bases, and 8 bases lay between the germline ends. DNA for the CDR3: TGTGCCAGCAGTTACTTACAGGGAAACTATGGCTACACCTTC. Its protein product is CASSYLQGNYGYTF.

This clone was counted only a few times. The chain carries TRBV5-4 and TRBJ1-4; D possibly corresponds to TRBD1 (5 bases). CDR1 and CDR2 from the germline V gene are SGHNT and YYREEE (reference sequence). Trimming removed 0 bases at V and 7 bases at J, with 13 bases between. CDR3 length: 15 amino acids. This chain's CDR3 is CASSLGSAGGEKLFF. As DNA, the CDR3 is TGTGCCAGCAGCTTGGGGTCGGCGGGGGGTGAAAAACTGTTTTTT. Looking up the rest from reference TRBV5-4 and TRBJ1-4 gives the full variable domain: ETGVTQSPTHLIKTRGQQVTLRCSSQSGHNTVSWYQQALGQGPQFIFQYYREEENGRGNFPPRFSGLQFPNYSSELNVNALELDDSALYLCASSLGSAGGEKLFFGSGTQLSVL.

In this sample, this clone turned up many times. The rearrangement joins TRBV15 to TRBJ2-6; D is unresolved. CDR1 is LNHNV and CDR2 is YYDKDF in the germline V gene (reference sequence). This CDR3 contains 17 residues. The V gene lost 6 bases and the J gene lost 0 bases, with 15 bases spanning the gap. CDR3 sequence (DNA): TGTGCCACCAGAGTGCCAGGTGTCGGCTCTGGGGCCAACGTCCTGACTTTC. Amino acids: CATRVPGVGSGANVLTF.

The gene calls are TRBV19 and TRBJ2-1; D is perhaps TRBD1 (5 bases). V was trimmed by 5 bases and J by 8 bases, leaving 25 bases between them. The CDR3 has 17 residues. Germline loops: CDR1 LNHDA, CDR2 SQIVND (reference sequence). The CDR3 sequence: CASSAINGRGSLDEQFF. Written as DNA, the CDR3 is TGTGCCAGTAGTGCTATCAACGGAAGGGGATCGTTGGATGAGCAGTTCTTC. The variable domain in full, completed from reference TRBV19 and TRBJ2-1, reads DGGITQSPKYLFRKEGQNVTLSCEQNLNHDAMYWYRQDPGQGLRLIYYSQIVNDFQKGDIAEGYSVSREKKESFPLTVTSAQKNPTAFYLCASSAINGRGSLDEQFFGPGTRLTVL.

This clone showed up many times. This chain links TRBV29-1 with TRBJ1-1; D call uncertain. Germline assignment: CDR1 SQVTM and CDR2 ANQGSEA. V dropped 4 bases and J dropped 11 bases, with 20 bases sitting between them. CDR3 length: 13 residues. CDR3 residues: CSVAGVLGEGAFF. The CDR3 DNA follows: TGCAGCGTTGCGGGTGTTCTTGGAGAAGGGGCTTTCTTT.

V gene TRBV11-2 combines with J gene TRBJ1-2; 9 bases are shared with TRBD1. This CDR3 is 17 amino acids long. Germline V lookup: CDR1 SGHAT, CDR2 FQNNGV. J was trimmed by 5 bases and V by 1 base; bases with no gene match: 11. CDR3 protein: CASSLGGGRTGEYGYTF. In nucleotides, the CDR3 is TGTGCCAGCAGCTTAGGAGGTGGACGGACAGGGGAATATGGCTACACCTTC.

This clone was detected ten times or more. The CDR3 sequence is CASSERLETGYEKLFF. The CDR3 coding sequence is TGTGCCAGCAGTGAACGGTTGGAAACAGGGTATGAAAAACTGTTTTTT. The chain links TRBV25-1 to TRBJ1-4; TRBD1 is a possible D gene (6 bases). This CDR3 has 16 amino acids. V was shortened by 2 bases and J by 6 bases, with 16 bases between the two germline ends. CDR1 MGHDK and CDR2 SYGVNS come from the germline V gene.

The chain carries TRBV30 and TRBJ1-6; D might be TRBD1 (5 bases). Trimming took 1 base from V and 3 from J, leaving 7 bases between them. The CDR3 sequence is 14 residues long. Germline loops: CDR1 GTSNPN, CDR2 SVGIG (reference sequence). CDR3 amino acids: CAWSGGIYNSPLHF. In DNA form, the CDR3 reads TGTGCCTGGAGTGGGGGGATCTATAATTCACCCCTCCACTTT. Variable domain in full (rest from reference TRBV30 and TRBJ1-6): SQTIHQWPATLVQPVGSPLSLECTVEGTSNPNLYWYRQAAGRGLQLLFYSVGIGQISSEVPQNLSASRPQDRQFILSSKKLLLSDSGFYLCAWSGGIYNSPLHFGNGTRLTVT.

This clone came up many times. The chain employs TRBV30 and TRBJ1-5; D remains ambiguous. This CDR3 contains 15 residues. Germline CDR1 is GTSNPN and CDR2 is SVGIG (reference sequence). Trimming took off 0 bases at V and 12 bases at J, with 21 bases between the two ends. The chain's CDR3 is CAWSVTGSKRGIQHF. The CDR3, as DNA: TGTGCCTGGAGTGTGACGGGGTCTAAGCGCGGGATCCAGCATTTT.

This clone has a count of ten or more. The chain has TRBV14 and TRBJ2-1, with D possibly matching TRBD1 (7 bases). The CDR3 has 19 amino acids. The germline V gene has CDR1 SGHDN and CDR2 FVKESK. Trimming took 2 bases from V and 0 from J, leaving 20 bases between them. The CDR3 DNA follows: TGTGCCAGCAGCCAAAGAGGGGGCCAAGCGGGTACCTCCTACAATGAGCAGTTCTTC. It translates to CASSQRGGQAGTSYNEQFF.

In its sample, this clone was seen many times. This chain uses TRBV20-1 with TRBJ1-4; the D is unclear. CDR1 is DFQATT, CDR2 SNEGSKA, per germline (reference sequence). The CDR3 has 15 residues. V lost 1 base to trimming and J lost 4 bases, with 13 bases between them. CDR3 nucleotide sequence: TGCAGTGCTAGAGGAAAGGGCCGGATTAATGAAAAACTGTTTTTT. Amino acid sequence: CSARGKGRINEKLFF.

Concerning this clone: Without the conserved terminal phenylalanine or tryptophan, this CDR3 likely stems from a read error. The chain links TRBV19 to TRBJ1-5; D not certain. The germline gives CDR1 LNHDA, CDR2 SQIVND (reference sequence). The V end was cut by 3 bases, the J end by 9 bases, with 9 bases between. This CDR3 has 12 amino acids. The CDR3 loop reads CASSITDVPQHL. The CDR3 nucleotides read TGTGCCAGTAGTATTACCGACGTGCCCCAGCATTTA.

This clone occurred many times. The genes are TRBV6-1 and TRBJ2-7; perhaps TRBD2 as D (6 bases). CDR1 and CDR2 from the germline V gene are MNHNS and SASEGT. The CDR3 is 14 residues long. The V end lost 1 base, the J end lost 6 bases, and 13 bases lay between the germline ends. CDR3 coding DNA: TGTGCCAGCAGTGAAGTGGAGGGAGTGGCCGAGCAGTACTTC. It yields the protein CASSEVEGVAEQYF.

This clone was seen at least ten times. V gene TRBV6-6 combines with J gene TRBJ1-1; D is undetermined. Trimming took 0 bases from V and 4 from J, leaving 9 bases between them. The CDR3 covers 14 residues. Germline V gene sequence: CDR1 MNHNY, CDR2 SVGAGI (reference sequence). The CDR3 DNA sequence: TGTGCCAGCAGTTACTCGGTTCCTGGCACTGAAGCTTTCTTT. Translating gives CASSYSVPGTEAFF.

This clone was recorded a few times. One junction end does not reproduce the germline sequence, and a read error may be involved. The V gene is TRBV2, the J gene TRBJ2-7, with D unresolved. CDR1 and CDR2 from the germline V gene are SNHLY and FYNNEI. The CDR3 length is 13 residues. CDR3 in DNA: TGTGCCAGCAGTGATTCTCCATCCTACGAGCATTACTTC. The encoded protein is CASSDSPSYEHYF. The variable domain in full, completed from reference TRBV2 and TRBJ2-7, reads EPEVTQTPSHQVTQMGQEVILRCVPISNHLYFYWYRQILGQKVEFLVSFYNNEISEKSEIFDDQFSVERPDGSNFTLKIRSTKLEDSAMYFCASSDSPSYEHYFGPGTRLTVT.

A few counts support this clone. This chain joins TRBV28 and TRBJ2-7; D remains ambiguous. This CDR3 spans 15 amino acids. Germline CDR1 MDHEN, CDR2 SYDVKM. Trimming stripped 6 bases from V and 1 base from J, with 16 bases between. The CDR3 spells CASRLTYLGSYEQYF. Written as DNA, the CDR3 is TGTGCCAGCAGACTGACCTATTTGGGGTCCTACGAGCAGTACTTC. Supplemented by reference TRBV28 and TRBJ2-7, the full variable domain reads DVKVTQSSRYLVKRTGEKVFLECVQDMDHENMFWYRQDPGLGLRLIYFSYDVKMKEKGDIPEGYSVSREKKERFSLILESASTNQTSMYLCASRLTYLGSYEQYFGPGTRLTVT.

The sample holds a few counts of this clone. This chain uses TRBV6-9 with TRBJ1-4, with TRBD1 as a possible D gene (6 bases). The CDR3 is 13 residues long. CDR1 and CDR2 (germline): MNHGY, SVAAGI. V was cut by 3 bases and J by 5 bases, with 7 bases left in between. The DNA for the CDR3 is TGTGCCAGCAGTTACCAGGGGAATGAAAAACTGTTTTTT. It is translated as CASSYQGNEKLFF.

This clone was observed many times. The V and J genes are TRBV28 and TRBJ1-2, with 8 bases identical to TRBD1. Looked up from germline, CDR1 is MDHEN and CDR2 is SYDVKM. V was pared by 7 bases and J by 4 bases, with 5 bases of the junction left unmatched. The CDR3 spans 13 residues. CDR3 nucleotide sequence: TGTGCCAGCACAGGCGGGACAGGCTATGGCTACACCTTC. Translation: CASTGGTGYGYTF.

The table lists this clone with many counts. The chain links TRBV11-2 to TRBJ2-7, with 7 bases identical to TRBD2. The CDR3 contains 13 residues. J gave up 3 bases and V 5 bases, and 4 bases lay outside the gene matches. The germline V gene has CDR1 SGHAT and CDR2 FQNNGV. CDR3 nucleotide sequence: TGTGCCAGCAGCCTCAGGGAGGGCTACGAGCAGTACTTC. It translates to CASSLREGYEQYF.

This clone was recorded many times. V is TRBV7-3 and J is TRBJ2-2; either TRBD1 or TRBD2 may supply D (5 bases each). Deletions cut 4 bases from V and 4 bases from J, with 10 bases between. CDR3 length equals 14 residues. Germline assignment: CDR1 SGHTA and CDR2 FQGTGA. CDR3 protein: CASSSGTPTGELFF. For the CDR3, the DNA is TGTGCCAGCAGCTCCGGGACCCCCACCGGGGAGCTGTTTTTT.